The rows below give T cell receptor beta chains drawn from one sample of a study of response to subunit inactivated influenza vaccine. TCRdb reprocessed the RT-PCR reads via MiXCR and lists one record per CDR3 protein. Among hundreds of thousands of distinct CDR3 sequences listed, around 8% were seen once. This sample comprised PBMCs from blood, obtained less than 25 months after vaccination. The receptor set was obtained from a man aged 50 to 69 who received an inactivated influenza vaccine. Both conserved end residues are part of each CDR3. Fields, in order: clone size, J gene, V gene, CDR3 length, D gene, CDR3 protein, CDR3 DNA. The D gene is left open where the match is weak. Some rows mark clone size as missing; the rest say once, few, many or name a class of expanded clone.

clone_size: few
j_call: TRBJ2-2
v_call: TRBV7-9
cdr3_length: 15
d_call: TRBD2
cdr3_aa: CASSLARGITGELFF
cdr3_nt: TGTGCCAGCAGCTTAGCGCGGGGGATCACCGGGGAGCTGTTTTTT

clone_size: NA
j_call: TRBJ1-1
v_call: TRBV5-4
cdr3_length: 15
d_call: NA
cdr3_aa: CASSSVPTGNTEAFF
cdr3_nt: TGTGCCAGCAGCTCGGTCCCCACAGGGAACACTGAAGCTTTCTTT

clone_size: few
j_call: TRBJ2-5
v_call: TRBV20-1
cdr3_length: 13
d_call: NA
cdr3_aa: CSARGHSRETQYF
cdr3_nt: TGCAGTGCTAGAGGCCACAGCAGGGAGACCCAGTACTTC

clone_size: many
j_call: TRBJ2-1
v_call: TRBV12-3/TRBV12-4
cdr3_length: 15
d_call: NA
cdr3_aa: CASSRTGRTYNEQFF
cdr3_nt: TGTGCCAGCAGTCGTACCGGACGTACCTACAATGAGCAGTTCTTC

clone_size: NA
j_call: TRBJ1-2
v_call: TRBV7-2
cdr3_length: 15
d_call: NA
cdr3_aa: CASSGGNRRSYGYTF
cdr3_nt: TGTGCCAGCAGCGGTGGGAACCGCCGCTCCTATGGCTACACCTTC

clone_size: NA
j_call: TRBJ2-7
v_call: TRBV29-1
cdr3_length: 13
d_call: TRBD2
cdr3_aa: CSVEGSAGVGQYF
cdr3_nt: TGCAGCGTTGAAGGAAGCGCGGGGGTCGGGCAGTACTTC

clone_size: NA
j_call: TRBJ1-1
v_call: TRBV6-1
cdr3_length: 13
d_call: NA
cdr3_aa: CASSGTSNTEAFF
cdr3_nt: TGTGCCAGCAGTGGGACATCGAACACTGAAGCTTTCTTT

clone_size: many
j_call: TRBJ2-5
v_call: TRBV10-3
cdr3_length: 13
d_call: TRBD1
cdr3_aa: CAIRDRAGETQYF
cdr3_nt: TGTGCCATCAGAGACAGGGCTGGAGAGACCCAGTACTTC

clone_size: few
j_call: TRBJ2-1
v_call: TRBV7-9
cdr3_length: 15
d_call: TRBD2
cdr3_aa: CASSLGLAGAPEQFF
cdr3_nt: TGTGCCAGCAGCTTAGGTCTAGCGGGGGCCCCTGAGCAGTTCTTC

clone_size: few
j_call: TRBJ2-3
v_call: TRBV3-1
cdr3_length: 18
d_call: TRBD2
cdr3_aa: CASSQVRQSGRATDTQYF
cdr3_nt: TGTGCCAGCAGCCAAGTCAGGCAGAGCGGGAGGGCCACAGATACGCAGTATTTT

clone_size: many
j_call: TRBJ2-7
v_call: TRBV5-1
cdr3_length: 14
d_call: TRBD1
cdr3_aa: CASSYAGTGGEQYF
cdr3_nt: TGCGCCAGCAGCTATGCCGGGACAGGGGGCGAGCAGTACTTC

clone_size: NA
j_call: TRBJ2-3
v_call: TRBV9
cdr3_length: 16
d_call: TRBD2
cdr3_aa: CASSPPGTSSTDTQYF
cdr3_nt: TGTGCCAGCAGCCCCCCCGGGACTAGCAGCACAGATACGCAGTATTTT

clone_size: many
j_call: TRBJ1-1
v_call: TRBV14
cdr3_length: 14
d_call: TRBD1
cdr3_aa: CASSHPQGQAEAFF
cdr3_nt: TGTGCCAGCAGCCACCCGCAAGGACAGGCCGAAGCTTTCTTT